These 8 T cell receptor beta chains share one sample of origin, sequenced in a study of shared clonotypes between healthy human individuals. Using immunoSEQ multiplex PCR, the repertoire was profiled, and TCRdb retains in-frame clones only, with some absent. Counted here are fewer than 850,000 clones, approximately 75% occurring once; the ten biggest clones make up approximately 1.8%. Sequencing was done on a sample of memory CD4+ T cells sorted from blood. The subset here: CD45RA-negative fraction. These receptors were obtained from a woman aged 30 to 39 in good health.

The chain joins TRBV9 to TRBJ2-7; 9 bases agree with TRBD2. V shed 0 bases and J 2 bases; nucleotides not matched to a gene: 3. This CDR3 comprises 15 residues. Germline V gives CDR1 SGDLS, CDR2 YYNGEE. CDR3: CASSVGAGGAYEQYF. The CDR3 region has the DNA TGTGCCAGCAGCGTAGGAGCGGGAGGTGCCTACGAGCAGTACTTC.

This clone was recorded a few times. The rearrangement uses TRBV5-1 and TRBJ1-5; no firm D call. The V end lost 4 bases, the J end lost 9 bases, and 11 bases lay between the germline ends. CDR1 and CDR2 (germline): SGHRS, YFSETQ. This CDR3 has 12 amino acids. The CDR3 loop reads CASSAGSGPQHF. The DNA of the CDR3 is TGCGCCAGCAGCGCGGGGTCGGGGCCCCAGCATTTT. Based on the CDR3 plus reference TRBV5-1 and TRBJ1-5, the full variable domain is KAGVTQTPRYLIKTRGQQVTLSCSPISGHRSVSWYQQTPGQGLQFLFEYFSETQRNKGNFPGRFSGRQFSNSRSEMNVSTLELGDSALYLCASSAGSGPQHFGDGTRLSIL.

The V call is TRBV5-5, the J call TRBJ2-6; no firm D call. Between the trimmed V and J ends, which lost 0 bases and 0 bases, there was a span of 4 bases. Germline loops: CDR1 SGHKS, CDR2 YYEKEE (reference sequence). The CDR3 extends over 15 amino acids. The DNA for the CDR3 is TGTGCCAGCAGCTTGGACGTCTCTGGGGCCAACGTCCTGACTTTC. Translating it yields CASSLDVSGANVLTF. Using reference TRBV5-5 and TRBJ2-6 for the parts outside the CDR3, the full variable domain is DAGVTQSPTHLIKTRGQQVTLRCSPISGHKSVSWYQQVLGQGPQFIFQYYEKEERGRGNFPDRFSARQFPNYSSELNVNALLLGDSALYLCASSLDVSGANVLTFGAGSRLTVL.

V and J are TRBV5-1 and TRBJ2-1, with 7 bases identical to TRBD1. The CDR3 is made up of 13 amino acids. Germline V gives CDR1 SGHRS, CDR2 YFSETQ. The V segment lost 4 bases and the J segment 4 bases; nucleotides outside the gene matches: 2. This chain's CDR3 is CASSQGQYNEQFF. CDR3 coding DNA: TGCGCCAGCAGCCAGGGACAGTACAATGAGCAGTTCTTC.

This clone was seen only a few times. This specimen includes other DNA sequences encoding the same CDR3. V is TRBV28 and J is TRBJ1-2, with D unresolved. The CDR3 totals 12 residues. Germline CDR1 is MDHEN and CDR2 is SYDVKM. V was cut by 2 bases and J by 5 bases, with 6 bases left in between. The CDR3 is CASSLDGYGYTF. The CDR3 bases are TGTGCCAGCAGTTTAGATGGATATGGCTACACCTTC.

CDR3 coding DNA: TGTGCCAGCAGCTTACAGGGGGCTCAGCCCCAGCATTTT. Amino acids: CASSLQGAQPQHF. The V gene is TRBV7-9, the J gene TRBJ1-5; 8 bases align to TRBD1. With V trimmed by 2 bases and J by 6 bases, 0 bases remained unmatched. The CDR3 runs to 13 residues. CDR1 and CDR2 from the germline V gene are SEHNR and FQNEAQ (reference sequence).

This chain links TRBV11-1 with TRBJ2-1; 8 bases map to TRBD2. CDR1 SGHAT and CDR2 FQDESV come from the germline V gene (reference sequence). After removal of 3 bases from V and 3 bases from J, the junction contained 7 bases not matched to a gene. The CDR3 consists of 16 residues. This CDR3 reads CASSFSAGVYYNEQFF. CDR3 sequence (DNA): TGTGCCAGCAGCTTTTCAGCGGGAGTCTACTACAATGAGCAGTTCTTC.

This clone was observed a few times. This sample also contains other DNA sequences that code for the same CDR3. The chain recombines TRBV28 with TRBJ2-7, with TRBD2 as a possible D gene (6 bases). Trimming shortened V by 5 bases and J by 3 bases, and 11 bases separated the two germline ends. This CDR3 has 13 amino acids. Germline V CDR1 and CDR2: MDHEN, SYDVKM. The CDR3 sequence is CASSPTRGYEQYF. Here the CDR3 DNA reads TGTGCCAGCAGTCCGACTAGGGGCTACGAGCAGTACTTC. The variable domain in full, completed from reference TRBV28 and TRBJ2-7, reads DVKVTQSSRYLVKRTGEKVFLECVQDMDHENMFWYRQDPGLGLRLIYFSYDVKMKEKGDIPEGYSVSREKKERFSLILESASTNQTSMYLCASSPTRGYEQYFGPGTRLTVT.